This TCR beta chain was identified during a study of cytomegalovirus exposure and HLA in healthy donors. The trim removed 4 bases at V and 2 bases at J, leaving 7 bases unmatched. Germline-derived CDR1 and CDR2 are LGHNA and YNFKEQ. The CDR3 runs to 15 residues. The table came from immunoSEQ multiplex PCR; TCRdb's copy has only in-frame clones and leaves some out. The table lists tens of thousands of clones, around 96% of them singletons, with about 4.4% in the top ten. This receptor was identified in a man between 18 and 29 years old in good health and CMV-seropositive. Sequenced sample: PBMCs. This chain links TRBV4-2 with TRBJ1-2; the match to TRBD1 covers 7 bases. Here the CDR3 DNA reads TGTGCCAGCAGCCGGAAAGTCAGGGGGAACTATGGCTACACCTTC. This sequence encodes CASSRKVRGNYGYTF.